The text below deals with one T cell receptor (beta chain). Its antigen remains unknown. The germline V and J ends were trimmed by 6 bases and 2 bases, with 11 bases remaining between them. Germline loops: CDR1 SGHVS, CDR2 FQNEAQ. The CDR3 runs 13 residues. This table comes from immunoSEQ multiplex PCR, and its TCRdb copy is limited to in-frame clones, with some not included. The sample comprises about 150,000 clones, about 82% of which are singletons, and 2.1% rests with the top ten. This sample stems from a study of cytomegalovirus exposure and HLA in healthy donors. General observations from the study: Both high specificity and high sensitivity reportedly marked the classifier's diagnosis of cytomegalovirus status. Some TCR beta chains (roughly 150 of them) were listed as cytomegalovirus-associated.

Among the roughly 120 subjects of the validation cohort, separate from the roughly 700-subject first cohort, were the donors. Sequenced: PBMCs. This TCR was recovered from a human donor in good health. The V call is TRBV7-8, the J call TRBJ2-7, with a tentative D call TRBD1 (5 bases). CDR3 sequence reads: CASSWGFTYEQYF. CDR3 sequence (DNA): TGTGCCAGCAGTTGGGGCTTCACCTACGAGCAGTACTTC.